These 12 T cell receptor beta chains were all obtained from the same sample, sequenced in a study of cytomegalovirus exposure and HLA in healthy donors. Profiling relied on immunoSEQ multiplex PCR, and the TCRdb table lists in-frame clones only, not all of them. The repertoire includes about 280,000 clones, roughly 85% of them detected once, and less than 1.2% sits in the top ten. Sequenced sample: PBMCs. The receptors shown here come from a woman aged 18-29 years in good health and CMV-seronegative.

The chain carries TRBV6-5 and TRBJ1-3; D might be TRBD1 (5 bases). Looked up from germline, CDR1 is MNHEY and CDR2 is SVGAGI. The germline V and J ends were trimmed by 6 bases and 0 bases, with 12 bases remaining between them. The CDR3 is made up of 15 amino acids. This CDR3 is CASSLTGGSGNTIYF. CDR3 nucleotides: TGTGCCAGCAGCTTAACCGGGGGCTCTGGAAACACCATATATTTT.

This chain joins TRBV28 and TRBJ2-1, with 7 bases matching TRBD1. With 5 bases clipped from V and 3 bases from J, the junction kept 7 bases outside the gene matches. This CDR3 contains 15 residues. Per germline, CDR1 MDHEN and CDR2 SYDVKM. The CDR3 loop reads CASSASGTVYNEQFF. In nucleotides, the CDR3 is TGTGCCAGCAGTGCCTCCGGGACAGTCTACAATGAGCAGTTCTTC. Combining the CDR3 with reference TRBV28 and TRBJ2-1 gives the whole variable domain DVKVTQSSRYLVKRTGEKVFLECVQDMDHENMFWYRQDPGLGLRLIYFSYDVKMKEKGDIPEGYSVSREKKERFSLILESASTNQTSMYLCASSASGTVYNEQFFGPGTRLTVL.

V gene TRBV2 combines with J gene TRBJ1-2; 11 bases fit TRBD1. The germline CDR1 and CDR2 sequences are SNHLY and FYNNEI. The V gene end was trimmed by 6 bases and the J gene end by 4 bases; junction bases not matched to a gene: 4. CDR3 size: 14 residues. As DNA, the CDR3 is TGTGCCAGCAGGGACAGGGGGCGAGTCTATGGCTACACCTTC. Residues: CASRDRGRVYGYTF.

The chain combines TRBV7-9 with TRBJ2-1; 8 bases map to TRBD2. This CDR3 is built from 15 residues. The germline V gene has CDR1 SEHNR and CDR2 FQNEAQ (reference sequence). The V and J ends lost 5 bases and 2 bases, in that order; junction bases with no gene match: 5. In DNA form, the CDR3 reads TGTGCCAGCAGCCTGAGCGGGGGCCCCTACAATGAGCAGTTCTTC. Protein: CASSLSGGPYNEQFF.

This clone was recorded once. The gene calls are TRBV10-3 and TRBJ2-7, with TRBD2 matching over 8 bases. This CDR3 is 13 amino acids long. V was clipped by 5 bases and J by 2 bases; unmatched bases: 2. Germline CDR1 reads ENHRY; CDR2 reads SYGVKD. The CDR3 is CAISRTSPYEQYF. In DNA form, the CDR3 reads TGTGCCATCAGTCGGACTAGCCCCTACGAGCAGTACTTC.

V and J are TRBV13 and TRBJ2-5; 8 nucleotides line up with TRBD2. This CDR3 has 17 residues. Germline V lookup: CDR1 PRHDT, CDR2 FYEKMQ (reference sequence). J gave up 4 bases and V 0 bases, and 10 bases lay outside the gene matches. CDR3 sequence (DNA): TGTGCCAGCAGCTTAGGGGAGGCAGCGGGAGTCGGAGAGACCCAGTACTTC. It codes for CASSLGEAAGVGETQYF. The full variable domain, its missing parts supplied by reference TRBV13 and TRBJ2-5, is AAGVIQSPRHLIKEKRETATLKCYPIPRHDTVYWYQQGPGQDPQFLISFYEKMQSDKGSIPDRFSAQQFSDYHSELNMSSLELGDSALYFCASSLGEAAGVGETQYFGPGTRLLVL.

The rearrangement uses TRBV5-1 and TRBJ2-1, with 11 nucleotides matching TRBD2. The germline V gene has CDR1 SGHRS and CDR2 YFSETQ. This CDR3 is 15 amino acids long. Losses at the gene ends were 1 base for V and 5 bases for J; bases not matched to a gene: 2. CDR3 in DNA: TGCGCCAGCAGCTTGTTACTAGCGGGAGACAATGAGCAGTTCTTC. It translates to CASSLLLAGDNEQFF.

This clone was seen a few times. The chain uses TRBV7-6 and TRBJ2-7; possible D gene TRBD1, 6 bases. The CDR3 covers 15 residues. V lost 5 bases, J lost 5 bases, and 19 bases lay in between. Germline CDR1 reads SGHVS; CDR2 reads FNYEAQ. The CDR3 protein is CASSPITGTLDEQYF. The DNA of the CDR3 is TGTGCCAGCAGCCCTATTACCGGGACATTGGACGAGCAGTACTTC.

The chain has TRBV11-1 and TRBJ2-1; TRBD2 agrees at 8 bases. The CDR3 has 15 residues. The germline V gene has CDR1 SGHAT and CDR2 FQDESV (reference sequence). After removal of 5 bases from V and 2 bases from J, the junction contained 5 bases not matched to a gene. The CDR3 nucleotides read TGTGCCAGCAGCCATAGCGGGACAACCTACAATGAGCAGTTCTTC. The encoded protein is CASSHSGTTYNEQFF.

CDR3 DNA: TGTGCCAGCAGCCCCTTCAGCGCCCGCACAGATACGCAGTATTTT. Amino acids: CASSPFSARTDTQYF. The chain is built from TRBV27 and TRBJ2-3; D gene unclear. The CDR3 covers 15 residues. In germline, CDR1 is MNHEY, CDR2 SMNVEV (reference sequence). With 6 bases removed from V and 1 base from J, the gap between germline ends came to 14 bases.

This chain links TRBV9 with TRBJ1-1, with D perhaps matching TRBD1 (5 bases). Germline CDR1 reads SGDLS; CDR2 reads YYNGEE. The CDR3 covers 16 residues. Deletions cut 3 bases from V and 1 base from J, with 16 bases between. The CDR3 DNA reads TGTGCCAGCAGCGACGTATCAGGGTCAGGGAACACTGAAGCTTTCTTT. It is translated as CASSDVSGSGNTEAFF.

The V gene is TRBV30, the J gene TRBJ1-2; perhaps TRBD1 as D (5 bases). V was shortened by 2 bases and J by 5 bases, with 18 bases between the two germline ends. The germline CDR1 and CDR2 sequences are GTSNPN and SVGIG (reference sequence). CDR3 length: 15 amino acids. CDR3 region: CAWSRSVQGLYGYTF. Written as DNA, the CDR3 is TGTGCCTGGAGTCGGTCAGTGCAGGGTCTGTATGGCTACACCTTC.